A selection of T cell receptor beta chains follows, all from one sample in a study of cytomegalovirus exposure and HLA in healthy donors. Produced via immunoSEQ multiplex PCR; TCRdb's table is partial and in-frame only. The data hold some 150,000 clones, with 70% to 90% observed a single time. Input material: PBMCs. The receptors were gathered from a young woman in good health and CMV-seronegative. CDR3s include the opening cysteine and the closing phenylalanine or tryptophan. The D gene is left open where the match is weak. The size field is filled for only some rows; it gives once, few, many or a size class.

abundance: -
d_gene: TRBD2
v_gene: TRBV5-1
j_gene: TRBJ2-3
CDR3nt: TGCGCCAGCAGCTTGGGGATAGCGGGAGGGCAGAGTACGCAGTATTTT
CDR3aa: CASSLGIAGGQSTQYF

abundance: once
d_gene: TRBD2
v_gene: TRBV10-3
j_gene: TRBJ2-3
CDR3nt: TGTGCCATCAGTGAGTCGGGAGTAGCGGGGGCGAACACAGATACGCAGTATTTT
CDR3aa: CAISESGVAGANTDTQYF

abundance: -
d_gene: TRBD1
v_gene: TRBV6-5
j_gene: TRBJ1-5
CDR3nt: TGTGCCAGCAGTCCGACAGGGGACCGGTGGCAGCCCCAGCATTTT
CDR3aa: CASSPTGDRWQPQHF

abundance: -
d_gene: -
v_gene: TRBV7-2
j_gene: TRBJ1-5
CDR3nt: TGTGCCAGCAGCTTAAGGTGGAGGGCGGGCCAGCCCCAGCATTTT
CDR3aa: CASSLRWRAGQPQHF

abundance: -
d_gene: -
v_gene: TRBV30
j_gene: TRBJ1-3
CDR3nt: TGTGCCTCGGCCCAGGGGTTCTCTGGAAACACCATATATTTT
CDR3aa: CASAQGFSGNTIYF

abundance: -
d_gene: TRBD2
v_gene: TRBV7-2
j_gene: TRBJ2-3
CDR3nt: TGTGCCAGCAGCTCTTTAGCTAGCGGGGTGGGGACGCAGTATTTT
CDR3aa: CASSSLASGVGTQYF

abundance: -
d_gene: TRBD2
v_gene: TRBV7-7
j_gene: TRBJ2-2
CDR3nt: TGTGCTAGCAGCCTCGGGACTAGCGGGACGCCCGGGGAGCTGTTTTTT
CDR3aa: CASSLGTSGTPGELFF

abundance: -
d_gene: TRBD2
v_gene: TRBV10-3
j_gene: TRBJ2-5
CDR3nt: TGTGCCATCAGTGAAGCTAGCGGGTACCAAGAGACCCAGTACTTC
CDR3aa: CAISEASGYQETQYF

abundance: -
d_gene: TRBD2
v_gene: TRBV13
j_gene: TRBJ2-3
CDR3nt: TGTGCCAGCAGCTCTCCGGGACTAGCGGGAGGGAGCACAGATACGCAGTATTTT
CDR3aa: CASSSPGLAGGSTDTQYF

abundance: once
d_gene: -
v_gene: TRBV27
j_gene: TRBJ2-7
CDR3nt: TGTGCCAGCAGCGCGGGACCCGGAACTTCCTACGAGCAGTACTTC
CDR3aa: CASSAGPGTSYEQYF

abundance: -
d_gene: -
v_gene: TRBV27
j_gene: TRBJ1-5
CDR3nt: TGTGCCAGCAGTTCCTACGGGGGGCGCGATCAGCCCCAGCATTTT
CDR3aa: CASSSYGGRDQPQHF

abundance: -
d_gene: -
v_gene: TRBV27
j_gene: TRBJ2-1
CDR3nt: TGTGCCAGCTCGAGAGGGAGATTTTTAGACAATGAGCAGTTCTTC
CDR3aa: CASSRGRFLDNEQFF

abundance: -
d_gene: -
v_gene: TRBV25-1
j_gene: TRBJ2-1
CDR3nt: TGTGCCAGCAGTGAGGTCCCCGGGTGGAGCTCCTACAATGAGCAGTTCTTC
CDR3aa: CASSEVPGWSSYNEQFF

abundance: -
d_gene: -
v_gene: TRBV1
j_gene: TRBJ2-3
CDR3nt: TGCACCAGCAGCCAAGATATCGCCCGCGGGGGCACAGATACGCAGTATTTT
CDR3aa: CTSSQDIARGGTDTQYF

abundance: -
d_gene: -
v_gene: TRBV7-9
j_gene: TRBJ2-1
CDR3nt: TGTGCCAGCAGCGCGGGGCTTTCGAATGAGCAGTTCTTC
CDR3aa: CASSAGLSNEQFF

abundance: -
d_gene: TRBD1
v_gene: TRBV9
j_gene: TRBJ1-2
CDR3nt: TGTGCCAGCAGCGCGTCAGGGGGCGCGTACTATGGCTACACCTTC
CDR3aa: CASSASGGAYYGYTF

abundance: -
d_gene: -
v_gene: TRBV27
j_gene: TRBJ1-3
CDR3nt: TGTGCCAGCAGTTTATTCCGCCCCGGGGGGTATGGTTCCGGAAACACCATATATTTT
CDR3aa: CASSLFRPGGYGSGNTIYF

abundance: -
d_gene: -
v_gene: TRBV7-2
j_gene: TRBJ2-7
CDR3nt: TGTGCCAGCAGGGACTCAAACTACGAGCAGTACTTC
CDR3aa: CASRDSNYEQYF

abundance: -
d_gene: TRBD1
v_gene: TRBV5-1
j_gene: TRBJ2-1
CDR3nt: TGCGCCAGCAGCTTGACAGGGGCCTACAATGAGCAGTTCTTC
CDR3aa: CASSLTGAYNEQFF

abundance: once
d_gene: -
v_gene: TRBV29-1
j_gene: TRBJ1-2
CDR3nt: TGCAGCGTTGAATTGTGGGGCCTTGGCTATGGCTACACCTTC
CDR3aa: CSVELWGLGYGYTF

abundance: once
d_gene: TRBD1
v_gene: TRBV4-2
j_gene: TRBJ2-7
CDR3nt: TGTGCCAGCAGCCAGCCCGGGACAGGGGTCTACGAGCAGTACTTC
CDR3aa: CASSQPGTGVYEQYF

abundance: -
d_gene: -
v_gene: TRBV5-1
j_gene: TRBJ2-2
CDR3nt: TGCGCCAGCAGCTTGCAGGGCGAGGACACCGGGGAGCTGTTTTTT
CDR3aa: CASSLQGEDTGELFF

abundance: -
d_gene: TRBD1
v_gene: TRBV5-5
j_gene: TRBJ2-5
CDR3nt: TGTGCCAGCAGCTTGGAGCCAGGGGGAGAGACCCAGTACTTC
CDR3aa: CASSLEPGGETQYF

abundance: -
d_gene: TRBD2
v_gene: TRBV28
j_gene: TRBJ2-5
CDR3nt: TGTGCCAGCAGTTTATGGTCTAGCGGGGTAGAGACCCAGTACTTC
CDR3aa: CASSLWSSGVETQYF

abundance: -
d_gene: TRBD1
v_gene: TRBV5-1
j_gene: TRBJ2-7
CDR3nt: TGCGCCAGCAGCCTCGGGACAGGGAGCTCCTACGAGCAGTACTTC
CDR3aa: CASSLGTGSSYEQYF

abundance: -
d_gene: -
v_gene: TRBV2
j_gene: TRBJ2-3
CDR3nt: TGTGCCAGCACAGGGACATATTCTAGCACAGATACGCAGTATTTT
CDR3aa: CASTGTYSSTDTQYF

abundance: -
d_gene: -
v_gene: TRBV5-1
j_gene: TRBJ2-5
CDR3nt: TGCGCCAGCGCGTCCGGACAGCCACAAGAGACCCAGTACTTC
CDR3aa: CASASGQPQETQYF

abundance: -
d_gene: TRBD2
v_gene: TRBV18
j_gene: TRBJ2-1
CDR3nt: TGTGCCAGCTCACGGGGGGGAGTAAATATTGAGCAGTTCTTC
CDR3aa: CASSRGGVNIEQFF

abundance: -
d_gene: TRBD2
v_gene: TRBV11-1
j_gene: TRBJ2-7
CDR3nt: TGTGCCAGCAGCTTAGCGATGGGGCTAGCGGATTATTACGAGCAGTACTTC
CDR3aa: CASSLAMGLADYYEQYF

abundance: -
d_gene: -
v_gene: TRBV5-1
j_gene: TRBJ2-7
CDR3nt: TGCGCCAGCAGCTTGAGGGGGACCTACGAGCAGTACTTC
CDR3aa: CASSLRGTYEQYF

abundance: few
d_gene: -
v_gene: TRBV11-2
j_gene: TRBJ1-3
CDR3nt: TGTGCCAGCAGCGCAAGGACAACTGGAAACACCATATATTTT
CDR3aa: CASSARTTGNTIYF

abundance: few
d_gene: TRBD2
v_gene: TRBV9
j_gene: TRBJ2-1
CDR3nt: TGTGCCAGCAGCGTAGCTGGAGCGGGATCCTACAATGAGCAGTTCTTC
CDR3aa: CASSVAGAGSYNEQFF

abundance: -
d_gene: TRBD2
v_gene: TRBV28
j_gene: TRBJ2-3
CDR3nt: TGTGCCAGCAGTTCCCGATCAGGGACTAGCGCCACAGATACGCAGTATTTT
CDR3aa: CASSSRSGTSATDTQYF

abundance: -
d_gene: TRBD2
v_gene: TRBV6-1
j_gene: TRBJ2-7
CDR3nt: TGTGCCAGCAGGCCGGGACTAGCGGAAGACGAGCAGTACTTC
CDR3aa: CASRPGLAEDEQYF

abundance: -
d_gene: TRBD1
v_gene: TRBV30
j_gene: TRBJ1-1
CDR3nt: TGTGCCTGGGGACAGGGGATGAACACTGAAGCTTTCTTT
CDR3aa: CAWGQGMNTEAFF

abundance: few
d_gene: -
v_gene: TRBV7-9
j_gene: TRBJ1-1
CDR3nt: TGTGCCAGCAGGATAGGGGGGGCGGGGAACACTGAAGCTTTCTTT
CDR3aa: CASRIGGAGNTEAFF

abundance: once
d_gene: -
v_gene: TRBV18
j_gene: TRBJ2-2
CDR3nt: TGTGCCAGCTCACCCGGACAGAACACCGGGGAGCTGTTTTTT
CDR3aa: CASSPGQNTGELFF

abundance: -
d_gene: -
v_gene: TRBV5-1
j_gene: TRBJ1-6
CDR3nt: TGCGCCAGCAGCTTGGCTGCGGATCTAAATAATTCACCCCTCCACTTT
CDR3aa: CASSLAADLNNSPLHF

abundance: -
d_gene: TRBD1
v_gene: TRBV5-1
j_gene: TRBJ2-7
CDR3nt: TGCGCCAGCAGCTTGGTTCCACCGGGGACAGGGGACCACGAGCAGCACTTC
CDR3aa: CASSLVPPGTGDHEQHF

abundance: -
d_gene: TRBD2
v_gene: TRBV5-1
j_gene: TRBJ2-3
CDR3nt: TGCGCCAGCAGCTTGGCGACTAGCGGAAGCACAGATACGCAGTATTTT
CDR3aa: CASSLATSGSTDTQYF

abundance: -
d_gene: TRBD2
v_gene: TRBV14
j_gene: TRBJ2-1
CDR3nt: TGTGCCAGCAGCCAAGTAGGGACTAGCGGGTACAATGAGCAGTTCTTC
CDR3aa: CASSQVGTSGYNEQFF